These 13 T cell receptor beta chains were all obtained from the same sample, sequenced in a study of blood T cell repertoires in COVID-19. Libraries were prepared by immunoSEQ multiplex PCR; TCRdb keeps only in-frame clonotypes and omits some of them. The top ten hold about 4.6% of the sample, which has around 290,000 clones, roughly 90% seen once. Specimen: peripheral blood. Every receptor here comes from a man between 35 and 55 years old with acute or convalescent COVID-19.

The chain joins TRBV9 to TRBJ2-1; tentative D call: TRBD2 (5 bases). This CDR3 comprises 15 residues. Trimming stripped 4 bases from V and 0 bases from J, with 11 bases between. CDR1 SGDLS and CDR2 YYNGEE come from the germline V gene. The CDR3 DNA is TGTGCCAGCAGCACCAGCGGTAGCTCCTACAATGAGCAGTTCTTC. Protein product: CASSTSGSSYNEQFF.

On this clone: Other DNA sequences from this sample encode an identical CDR3 as well. This rearrangement joins TRBV18 to TRBJ1-1; D gene unclear. CDR3 length: 13 amino acids. V was cut by 5 bases and J by 2 bases, with 9 bases left in between. CDR1 and CDR2 from the germline V gene are KGHSH and LQKENI. The CDR3 loop is CASSGQANTEAFF. DNA of the CDR3: TGTGCCAGCTCAGGCCAGGCTAACACTGAAGCTTTCTTT. Full variable domain (rest looked up from reference TRBV18 and TRBJ1-1): NAGVMQNPRHLVRRRGQEARLRCSPMKGHSHVYWYRQLPEEGLKFMVYLQKENIIDESGMPKERFSAEFPKEGPSILRIQQVVRGDSAAYFCASSGQANTEAFFGQGTRLTVV.

The chain links TRBV5-1 to TRBJ2-3, with 12 positions matching TRBD2. CDR1 is SGHRS, CDR2 YFSETQ, per germline. This CDR3 is 16 amino acids long. After removal of 2 bases from V and 7 bases from J, the junction contained 8 bases not matched to a gene. The CDR3 DNA follows: TGCGCCAGCAGCTTACCGGGACTAGCGGGCATGAATACGCAGTATTTT. It encodes CASSLPGLAGMNTQYF.

V usage is TRBV9 and J usage is TRBJ2-7; possible D gene TRBD1, 5 bases. The germline V gene has CDR1 SGDLS and CDR2 YYNGEE. This CDR3 has 13 amino acids. Trimming took off 0 bases at V and 2 bases at J, with 6 bases between the two ends. The DNA for the CDR3 is TGTGCCAGCAGCGTAGAAGGGGCCTACGAGCAGTACTTC. Its translation: CASSVEGAYEQYF.

The J gene is TRBJ2-7, the V gene TRBV7-2, with TRBD1 identical over 7 bases. Germline V gives CDR1 SGHTA, CDR2 FQGNSA. The CDR3 loop spans 15 amino acids. Trimming took 1 base from V and 2 from J; bases not matched to a gene: 5. Written as DNA, the CDR3 is TGTGCCAGCAGCTTAGTGGGACAGCCTACCTACGAGCAGTACTTC. It yields the protein CASSLVGQPTYEQYF.

The gene calls are TRBV5-4 and TRBJ1-1; D possibly corresponds to TRBD1 (6 bases). The CDR3 spans 16 residues. Germline V CDR1 and CDR2: SGHNT, YYREEE (reference sequence). Trimming left V 0 bases short and J 2 bases short, with 14 bases between. CDR3: CASSLDREGFNTEAFF. The CDR3 nucleotides are TGTGCCAGCAGCTTGGACAGGGAAGGTTTCAACACTGAAGCTTTCTTT.

This chain joins TRBV29-1 and TRBJ1-2; 7 bases agree with TRBD1. The CDR3 length is 12 residues. J was trimmed by 3 bases and V by 7 bases; bases with no gene match: 5. Germline-derived CDR1 and CDR2 are SQVTM and ANQGSEA. In nucleotides, the CDR3 is TGCAGCGGCGGGACAGACGACTATGGCTACACCTTC. Amino acids: CSGGTDDYGYTF.

This sequence joins TRBV9 and TRBJ1-2; D perhaps matches TRBD1 (6 bases). Germline CDR1 SGDLS, CDR2 YYNGEE. The CDR3 loop spans 11 amino acids. Trimming cost V 3 bases and J 8 bases, with 8 bases left between them. CDR3 bases: TGTGCCAGCAGCGCAGACAGGGGCTACACCTTC. Translating it yields CASSADRGYTF.

The chain recombines TRBV5-1 with TRBJ2-7, with 8 bases lining up with TRBD1. The germline CDR1 and CDR2 sequences are SGHRS and YFSETQ. The CDR3 is 14 amino acids. V shed 1 base and J 7 bases; nucleotides not matched to a gene: 7. This CDR3 reads CASSLFRGLGEQYF. The CDR3 DNA sequence: TGCGCCAGCAGCTTGTTCAGGGGGCTGGGAGAGCAGTACTTC.

This chain links TRBV27 with TRBJ1-2, with D possibly being TRBD1 (6 bases). The CDR3 has 14 residues. Germline-derived CDR1 and CDR2 are MNHEY and SMNVEV (reference sequence). The V gene lost 5 bases and the J gene lost 8 bases, with 18 bases spanning the gap. The CDR3 loop is CASSPNHRVSGYTF. For the CDR3, the DNA is TGTGCCAGCAGTCCCAACCACAGGGTATCCGGCTACACCTTC.

The genes are TRBV5-1 and TRBJ1-1; D is undetermined. This CDR3 region has 15 residues. V lost 3 bases, J lost 3 bases, and 15 bases lay in between. The V gene's germline CDR1 is SGHRS and CDR2 YFSETQ. CDR3 protein: CASSSRSTVDTEAFF. In DNA form, the CDR3 reads TGCGCCAGCAGCTCCCGTAGCACGGTGGACACTGAAGCTTTCTTT.

The V call is TRBV19, the J call TRBJ1-5; D is ambiguous. The CDR3 is made up of 13 amino acids. Germline values: CDR1 LNHDA, CDR2 SQIVND (reference sequence). V lost 6 bases and J lost 4, with 10 bases in between. CDR3 in DNA: TGTGCCAGTAGCACCCAGAGGAATCAGCCCCAGCATTTT. Its translation is CASSTQRNQPQHF.

The chain combines TRBV10-2 with TRBJ1-3; TRBD1 agrees at 7 bases. The germline V gene has CDR1 WSHSY and CDR2 SAAADI. CDR3 length: 17 amino acids. V lost 3 bases, J lost 0 bases, and 8 bases stayed unmatched. The CDR3 coding sequence is TGCGCCAGCAGTGAACAGGGGAGAACTTCCTCTGGAAACACCATATATTTT. This codes for CASSEQGRTSSGNTIYF.